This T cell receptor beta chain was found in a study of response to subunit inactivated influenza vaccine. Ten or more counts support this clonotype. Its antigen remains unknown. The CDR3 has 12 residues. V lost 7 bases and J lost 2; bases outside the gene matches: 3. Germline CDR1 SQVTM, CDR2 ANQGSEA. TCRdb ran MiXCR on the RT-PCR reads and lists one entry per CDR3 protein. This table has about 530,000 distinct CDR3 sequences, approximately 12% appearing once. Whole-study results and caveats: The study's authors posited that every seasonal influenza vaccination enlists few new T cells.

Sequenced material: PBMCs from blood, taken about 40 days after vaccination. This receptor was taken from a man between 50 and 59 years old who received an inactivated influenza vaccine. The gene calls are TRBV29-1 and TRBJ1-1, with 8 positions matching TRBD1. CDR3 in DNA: TGCAGCGGCGACAGGGGAAACACTGAAGCTTTCTTT. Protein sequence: CSGDRGNTEAFF.